These 31 T cell receptor beta chains came from one sample sequenced in a study of T cell repertoires in cytomegalovirus infection. TCRdb reprocessed the reads with MiXCR, giving one entry per CDR3 protein. The sample holds 200,000 or so distinct CDR3 sequences, about 20% seen once. Material: PBMCs. These receptor sequences come from a human donor in good health (CMV status not recorded). Some clones in this sample may be carry-over from other donors' samples.

This clonotype was seen only a few times. The rearrangement joins TRBV7-8 to TRBJ2-7; D is undetermined. Germline values: CDR1 SGHVS, CDR2 FQNEAQ. This CDR3 is 15 amino acids long. V was shortened by 0 bases and J by 0 bases, with 9 bases between the two germline ends. In nucleotides, the CDR3 is TGTGCCAGCAGCTTAGCCGCGGTGTCCTCCTACGAGCAGTACTTC. Its translation: CASSLAAVSSYEQYF.

V and J are TRBV6-1 and TRBJ1-2, with 8 positions matching TRBD1. This CDR3 is 12 amino acids long. Germline V gives CDR1 MNHNS, CDR2 SASEGT. J was trimmed by 6 bases and V by 7 bases; bases with no gene match: 4. The CDR3 sequence is CASNGQGHGYTF. Written as DNA, the CDR3 is TGTGCCAGCAACGGACAGGGCCATGGCTACACCTTC.

V gene TRBV15 combines with J gene TRBJ1-2, with 9 bases that match TRBD1. J lost 5 bases, V lost 9 bases, and 7 bases had no gene match. From germline, CDR1 is LNHNV and CDR2 YYDKDF (reference sequence). The CDR3 extends over 13 amino acids. The CDR3 DNA sequence: TGTGCCACTCGGGGACAGGGTGGATATGGCTACACCTTC. It specifies CATRGQGGYGYTF.

This clonotype was counted only a few times. The chain couples TRBV19 to TRBJ2-1, with 15 nucleotides matching TRBD2. This CDR3 spans 16 amino acids. Germline trimming cut 1 base from V and 7 bases from J; bases unmatched to any gene: 2. Germline V CDR1 and CDR2: LNHDA, SQIVND (reference sequence). The CDR3: CASSIGGTSGRNEQFF. The CDR3 bases are TGTGCCAGTAGTATAGGAGGGACTAGCGGGAGGAATGAGCAGTTCTTC.

This clonotype qualifies as medium-sized. The chain joins TRBV7-2 to TRBJ1-1; D unclear. CDR3 length equals 13 residues. Trimming removed 2 bases from V and 2 bases from J, with 6 bases in between. Germline V gene data show CDR1 as SGHTA and CDR2 as FQGNSA. The CDR3 region is CASSLSSNTEAFF. The CDR3, as DNA: TGTGCCAGCAGCTTATCATCTAACACTGAAGCTTTCTTT.

The gene calls are TRBV6-1 and TRBJ1-5; D uncertain. This CDR3 contains 14 residues. Trimming pared 4 bases from V and 7 bases from J, leaving 14 bases between. In germline, CDR1 is MNHNS, CDR2 SASEGT. This CDR3 is CASSALPGGQPQHF. In DNA, the CDR3 is TGTGCCAGCAGTGCCTTACCGGGCGGGCAGCCCCAGCATTTT.

The J gene is TRBJ1-2, the V gene TRBV12-3 or TRBV12-4, with D possibly being TRBD1 (6 bases). The germline V and J ends were trimmed by 5 bases and 4 bases, with 20 bases remaining between them. This CDR3 is built from 16 residues. The CDR3 is CASSPVREGGGYGYTF. In DNA form, the CDR3 reads TGTGCCAGCAGTCCCGTCCGTGAAGGGGGAGGCTATGGCTACACCTTC.

The chain joins TRBV12-3 or TRBV12-4 to TRBJ2-1; 14 bases are a match to TRBD2. This CDR3 contains 15 residues. V gave up 5 bases and J gave up 4 bases; unmatched junction bases: 1. CDR3 in amino acids: CASSGLAGGYNEQFF. The CDR3, as DNA: TGTGCCAGCAGTGGACTAGCGGGAGGATACAATGAGCAGTTCTTC.

The chain carries TRBV6-6 and TRBJ2-4, with 9 bases identical to TRBD2. J lost 5 bases, V lost 5 bases, and 13 bases had no gene match. Germline V gene lookup returns CDR1 MNHNY and CDR2 SVGAGI (reference sequence). CDR3 length: 17 amino acids. The CDR3 nucleotides are TGTGCCAGCAGTAATCCTAGCGGGATTATCGTACAAAACATTCAGTACTTC. Its translation: CASSNPSGIIVQNIQYF.

This clonotype was counted a few times. This chain connects TRBV19 to TRBJ1-3; no firm D call. Germline V gives CDR1 LNHDA, CDR2 SQIVND (reference sequence). V shed 4 bases and J shed 3 bases, with 16 bases lying between them. The CDR3 runs to 16 residues. The CDR3 coding sequence is TGTGCCAGTAGTACCGGCCGGGGAGGGCGTGGAAACACCATATATTTT. It translates to CASSTGRGGRGNTIYF.

The CDR3 loop is CASSEVADTGELFF. CDR3 nucleotide sequence: TGTGCCAGCAGTGAAGTCGCAGACACCGGGGAGCTGTTTTTT. The V call is TRBV6-1, the J call TRBJ2-2, with D uncertain. V shed 1 base and J shed 3 bases, with 6 bases lying between them. The germline V gene encodes CDR1 MNHNS and CDR2 SASEGT. This CDR3 has 14 amino acids.

This clonotype was picked up a small number of times. One end of the junction is discordant with germline, which a read error may explain. The J gene is TRBJ2-7, the V gene TRBV7-9; 7 positions match TRBD1. In germline, CDR1 is SEHNR, CDR2 FQNEAQ (reference sequence). The CDR3 consists of 14 residues. CDR3 amino acids: CASSLDRVPYEQYF. In DNA, the CDR3 is TGTGCCAGCAGTTTAGACAGGGTCCCCTACGAGCAGTACTTC.

This clonotype showed up just a few times. The rearrangement uses TRBV12-3 or TRBV12-4 and TRBJ2-7; the match to TRBD2 covers 8 bases. The CDR3 sequence is 16 residues long. With 5 bases clipped from V and 6 bases from J, the junction kept 15 bases outside the gene matches. CDR3 sequence: CASSPVRKREKTEQYF. The CDR3 DNA sequence: TGTGCCAGCAGTCCAGTACGAAAGCGGGAGAAAACCGAGCAGTACTTC.

This chain connects TRBV2 to TRBJ2-7, with 7 bases that match TRBD2. The CDR3 has 14 amino acids. V gave up 1 base and J gave up 5 bases; unmatched junction bases: 5. Germline V gene data show CDR1 as SNHLY and CDR2 as FYNNEI. CDR3 nucleotide sequence: TGTGCCAGCAGTGAAGATGGGAGGGGTCACGAGCAGTACTTC. This sequence encodes CASSEDGRGHEQYF.

This clonotype was observed a few times. J is TRBJ1-4 and V is TRBV6-6; D possibly corresponds to TRBD1 (5 bases). The germline V and J ends were trimmed by 2 bases and 5 bases, with 15 bases remaining between them. From germline, CDR1 is MNHNY and CDR2 SVGAGI (reference sequence). CDR3 length equals 16 residues. DNA of the CDR3: TGTGCCAGCAGTTACGATGTGAGGGGTACCAATGAAAAACTGTTTTTT. Translating it yields CASSYDVRGTNEKLFF.

There are many counts of this clonotype. This chain links TRBV7-9 with TRBJ2-5; 8 nucleotides line up with TRBD1. CDR3 size: 13 residues. The V segment lost 1 base and the J segment 7 bases; nucleotides outside the gene matches: 2. Germline V gene data show CDR1 as SEHNR and CDR2 as FQNEAQ (reference sequence). The CDR3 nucleotides are TGTGCCAGCAGCTTAGGACAGGGGTCGACCCAGTACTTC. The encoded protein is CASSLGQGSTQYF. Filled out from reference TRBV7-9 and TRBJ2-5, the complete variable domain reads DTGVSQNPRHKITKRGQNVTFRCDPISEHNRLYWYRQTLGQGPEFLTYFQNEAQLEKSRLLSDRFSAERPKGSFSTLEIQRTEQGDSAMYLCASSLGQGSTQYFGPGTRLLVL.

Only a few counts were recorded for this clonotype. The CDR3 DNA reads as TGTGCCAGCAGCTTAGTCGTGGGAGGGCTGCTAGAGAACATTCAGTACTTC. Encoded protein: CASSLVVGGLLENIQYF. The rearrangement uses TRBV11-3 and TRBJ2-4; 7 bases line up with TRBD2. After removal of 1 base from V and 7 bases from J, the junction contained 13 bases not matched to a gene. The length of the CDR3 is 17 residues. From germline, CDR1 is SGHNT and CDR2 YENEEA.

This clonotype was counted ten times or more. The V gene is TRBV7-2, the J gene TRBJ2-1, with D unresolved. This CDR3 has 12 amino acids. The ends were cut back, 5 bases at V and 14 bases at J, with 16 bases in the middle. Germline V gives CDR1 SGHTA, CDR2 FQGNSA. The CDR3 bases are TGTGCCAGCAGCCAGCCCCCGGGCCGGGAGTTCTTC. Protein product: CASSQPPGREFF.

The chain employs TRBV7-2 and TRBJ2-1, with 14 bases that match TRBD2. The CDR3 runs 16 residues. Trimming cost V 4 bases and J 10 bases; bases outside gene matches: 9. Germline loops: CDR1 SGHTA, CDR2 FQGNSA. In DNA form, the CDR3 reads TGTGCCAGCAGCTCGAGGACTAGCGGGAGGAGGGACGAGCAGTTCTTC. It is translated as CASSSRTSGRRDEQFF.

The count of this clonotype is one. A read error may explain this, as a much larger clone is one base away. The chain has TRBV6-1 and TRBJ2-3, with 7 bases matching TRBD1. Germline CDR1 and CDR2: MNHNS and SASEGT. The CDR3 has 15 residues. CDR3 in amino acids: CASSLGGAGTVTQYF. Written as DNA, the CDR3 is TGTGCCAGCAGTCTAGGGGGCGCCGGCACAGTTACGCAGTATTTT.

With regard to this clonotype: Just one base apart from a much larger clone, this may be a read error. The rearrangement links TRBV12-3 or TRBV12-4 to TRBJ2-2; D remains ambiguous. V lost 8 bases and J 1 base, leaving 5 bases between the germline ends. This CDR3 is built from 12 residues. CDR3 in DNA: TGTGCCAGCTTATTGAACACCGGGGAGCTGTTTTTT. It yields the protein CASLLNTGELFF.

This clonotype was counted ten times or more. V and J are TRBV28 and TRBJ2-1, with D perhaps TRBD1 or TRBD2 (6 bases each). The CDR3 is 13 residues long. Per germline, CDR1 MDHEN and CDR2 SYDVKM. The V and J ends lost 9 bases and 10 bases respectively, with 19 bases between them. The CDR3 loop reads CASLGGGRAEQFF. The CDR3 nucleotides are TGTGCCAGTCTTGGAGGGGGTCGGGCCGAGCAGTTCTTC.

The chain combines TRBV3-1 with TRBJ2-2; TRBD1 matches 9 bases. Germline CDR1 and CDR2: LGHDT and YNNKEL (reference sequence). CDR3 length: 18 residues. V lost 1 base, J lost 0 bases, and 6 bases stayed unmatched. The CDR3 nucleotides read TGTGCCAGCAGCCAAGTCCCGGGACAGGGCGCGAACACCGGGGAGCTGTTTTTT. It yields the protein CASSQVPGQGANTGELFF.

Concerning this clonotype itself: One end of the junction varies from germline; a read error may be responsible. The V call is TRBV30, the J call TRBJ2-7; 7 positions agree with TRBD2. CDR1 is GTSNPN and CDR2 is SVGIG in the germline V gene (reference sequence). CDR3 length: 15 residues. The CDR3 here is CDWSAGTTASYEQYF. The CDR3 bases are TGTGACTGGAGTGCGGGGACTACCGCTTCCTACGAGCAGTACTTC.

Ten or more counts support this clonotype. This chain connects TRBV7-2 to TRBJ2-1; D remains ambiguous. The V end was cut by 1 base, the J end by 7 bases, with 17 bases between. Germline lookup yields CDR1 SGHTA and CDR2 FQGNSA. The CDR3 extends over 16 amino acids. The DNA for the CDR3 is TGTGCCAGCAGCTTAGGACCGAGCGCCCATCAGAATGAGCAGTTCTTC. It codes for CASSLGPSAHQNEQFF. Using reference TRBV7-2 and TRBJ2-1 for the parts outside the CDR3, the full variable domain is GAGVSQSPSNKVTEKGKDVELRCDPISGHTALYWYRQSLGQGLEFLIYFQGNSAPDKSGLPSDRFSAERTGGSVSTLTIQRTQQEDSAVYLCASSLGPSAHQNEQFFGPGTRLTVL.

The table lists this clonotype with many counts. The chain carries TRBV7-8 and TRBJ2-1; possibly TRBD1 or TRBD2 for D (7 bases each). Trimming took off 6 bases at V and 1 base at J, with 19 bases between the two ends. CDR1 and CDR2 from the germline V gene are SGHVS and FQNEAQ. The CDR3 has 17 residues. The CDR3 DNA follows: TGTGCCAGCAGACTAGGGAGGGACAGAATTTCCTACAATGAGCAGTTCTTC. This sequence encodes CASRLGRDRISYNEQFF.

A single count supports this clonotype. The gene calls are TRBV19 and TRBJ1-2; D remains ambiguous. Germline loops: CDR1 LNHDA, CDR2 SQIVND (reference sequence). The CDR3 covers 14 residues. Trimming took off 6 bases at V and 2 bases at J, with 13 bases between the two ends. CDR3 amino acids: CASRGPPVNYGYTF. CDR3 sequence (DNA): TGTGCCAGTAGGGGCCCGCCGGTGAACTATGGCTACACCTTC.

This clonotype has ten or more counts. The J gene is TRBJ2-1, the V gene TRBV7-2, with 12 nucleotides matching TRBD2. The trim removed 11 bases at V and 5 bases at J, leaving 7 bases unmatched. The germline CDR1 and CDR2 sequences are SGHTA and FQGNSA. The CDR3 contains 14 residues. CDR3 amino acids: CAFLAGGPHNEQFF. The CDR3 DNA reads as TGTGCCTTCCTAGCGGGGGGGCCCCACAATGAGCAGTTCTTC.

J is TRBJ1-5 and V is TRBV28; the D gene is possibly TRBD1 (5 bases). This CDR3 comprises 11 residues. Germline V gene sequence: CDR1 MDHEN, CDR2 SYDVKM. V was trimmed by 8 bases and J by 8 bases, leaving 10 bases between them. The CDR3 DNA is TGTGCCAGCTGCGCGGGGGAGCCCCAGCATTTT. It yields the protein CASCAGEPQHF.

The J gene is TRBJ1-1, the V gene TRBV28; no reliable D call. The CDR3 totals 11 residues. The V end lost 5 bases, the J end lost 7 bases, and 8 bases lay between the germline ends. CDR1 is MDHEN and CDR2 is SYDVKM in the germline V gene. The CDR3: CASSVSIEAFF. CDR3 sequence (DNA): TGTGCCAGCAGTGTTAGTATTGAAGCTTTCTTT.

The V and J genes are TRBV24-1 and TRBJ2-2; 7 bases are a match to TRBD2. Germline-derived CDR1 and CDR2 are KGHDR and SFDVKD. J was trimmed by 7 bases and V by 5 bases; bases with no gene match: 9. The CDR3 is made up of 15 amino acids. The CDR3 protein is CATSGASGDGGELFF. The CDR3 DNA follows: TGTGCCACCAGTGGGGCTAGCGGAGATGGCGGGGAGCTGTTTTTT.